This TCR beta chain was identified during a study of T cells after yellow fever vaccination. General study points: Clones from primary vaccination mostly reappeared after the booster (roughly 95% CD4, around 90% CD8).

V was cut by 3 bases and J by 2 bases, with 8 bases left in between. Germline CDR1 DFQATT, CDR2 SNEGSKA (reference sequence). This CDR3 is 12 amino acids long. Notes on this clonotype: Its antigen remains unidentified.

Using its own MiXCR run on the 5' RACE reads, TCRdb lists one record per CDR3 protein. The sample yields approximately 120,000 distinct CDR3 sequences, roughly 15% seen once. The sample in question was CD8+ T cells sorted from PBMCs, obtained 5 days after the yellow fever booster vaccination. The chain recombines TRBV20-1 with TRBJ2-7; perhaps D is TRBD1 or TRBD2 (5 bases each). This TCR was recovered from a man in his late teens or twenties who received the YFV17D yellow fever vaccine. CDR3 loop: CSASEGTYEQYF. CDR3 bases: TGCAGTGCTAGCGAGGGGACCTACGAGCAGTACTTC.